These 17 T cell receptor beta chains originate from one sample sequenced in a study of blood T cell repertoires in COVID-19 (dated by TCRdb to between 2020 and 2021). The library relied on the immunoSEQ multiplex PCR assay. TCRdb limited this immuneACCESS table to in-frame rearrangements with V and J called. A share of clones is missing; checked studies link under half to unresolved V genes, and the rest is unexplained. The sample table shows fewer than 250,000 clones, and 80% to 95% are seen once. The top ten clonotypes cover around 0.83% of the sample. The specimen was peripheral blood. The receptors were sampled from a man aged 25 to 40 with COVID-19, enrolled during active disease.

The gene calls are TRBV6-1 and TRBJ2-5; 7 positions match TRBD2. The V segment lost 2 bases and the J segment 1 base; nucleotides outside the gene matches: 7. Germline CDR1 reads MNHNS; CDR2 reads SASEGT. CDR3 length: 16 residues. CDR3 residues: CASSELGGYFQETQYF. The CDR3 DNA reads as TGTGCCAGCAGTGAACTGGGGGGGTACTTCCAAGAGACCCAGTACTTC.

In nucleotides, the CDR3 is TGCGCCAGCACCCCCGGGAATCCCTACGAGCAGTACTTC. Its translation is CASTPGNPYEQYF. V and J are TRBV5-1 and TRBJ2-7; weak D call: TRBD2 (5 bases). Between the trimmed V and J ends, which lost 6 bases and 2 bases, there was a span of 12 bases. Germline lookup yields CDR1 SGHRS and CDR2 YFSETQ. The CDR3 has 13 amino acids.

This clone was observed a single time. This sequence joins TRBV9 and TRBJ1-3, with 11 bases aligning to TRBD1. CDR3 size: 13 residues. The germline gives CDR1 SGDLS, CDR2 YYNGEE. The trim removed 4 bases at V and 8 bases at J, leaving 2 bases unmatched. The CDR3 reads CASSLGQGDTIYF. The CDR3 coding sequence is TGTGCCAGCAGCCTGGGACAGGGGGACACCATATATTTT.

This chain connects TRBV7-9 to TRBJ1-2; maybe TRBD1 (5 bases). The CDR3 runs 13 residues. Trimming shortened V by 1 base and J by 7 bases, and 10 bases separated the two germline ends. The germline CDR1 and CDR2 sequences are SEHNR and FQNEAQ (reference sequence). In nucleotides, the CDR3 is TGTGCCAGCAGCTTAGTTACGGGGGTTGGCTACACCTTC. The encoded protein is CASSLVTGVGYTF.

The chain employs TRBV6-5 and TRBJ1-2; possibly TRBD1 for D (5 bases). Germline CDR1 reads MNHEY; CDR2 reads SVGAGI. V was trimmed by 5 bases and J by 4 bases, leaving 11 bases between them. The CDR3 runs 13 residues. The CDR3 loop reads CASSLQEFYGYTF. The DNA of the CDR3 is TGTGCCAGCAGTCTACAGGAGTTCTATGGCTACACCTTC.

The rearrangement joins TRBV6-6 to TRBJ2-7; TRBD1 aligns across 10 bases. This CDR3 is 16 amino acids long. The germline V gene has CDR1 MNHNY and CDR2 SVGAGI (reference sequence). V shed 0 bases, J shed 3 bases, and the junction held 5 bases outside the gene matches. The CDR3 nucleotides are TGTGCCAGCAGTTACTCGACAGGGGGCCTAAGCTACGAGCAGTACTTC. As protein: CASSYSTGGLSYEQYF.

For this clone: The sample has other DNA sequences that encode this CDR3 too. V usage is TRBV5-1 and J usage is TRBJ1-4, with 10 bases aligning to TRBD1. There are 14 residues in the CDR3. V shed 3 bases and J 5 bases; nucleotides not matched to a gene: 1. From germline, CDR1 is SGHRS and CDR2 YFSETQ. Here the CDR3 DNA reads TGCGCCAGCAGCTCGGGACAGGGGAATGAAAAACTGTTTTTT. It translates to CASSSGQGNEKLFF.

The V and J genes are TRBV6-1 and TRBJ1-4; D uncertain. This CDR3 has 13 amino acids. The germline CDR1 and CDR2 sequences are MNHNS and SASEGT. V was shortened by 3 bases and J by 6 bases, with 8 bases between the two germline ends. The CDR3 sequence: CASSDVEDEKLFF. Here the CDR3 DNA reads TGTGCCAGCAGTGATGTGGAGGATGAAAAACTGTTTTTT.

V gene TRBV5-1 combines with J gene TRBJ1-1; D uncertain. The CDR3 runs 14 residues. V shed 0 bases and J shed 1 base, with 7 bases lying between them. The germline CDR1 and CDR2 sequences are SGHRS and YFSETQ. The CDR3 coding sequence is TGCGCCAGCAGCTTGGCCCGAGCGAACACTGAAGCTTTCTTT. Its translation is CASSLARANTEAFF.

This clone was detected a few times. The DNA of the CDR3 is TGCGCCAGCAGCCAAGCCGGACAGTATGGCTACACCTTC. It yields the protein CASSQAGQYGYTF. V usage is TRBV4-1 and J usage is TRBJ1-2, with D possibly TRBD1 on 6 matching bases. Germline V lookup: CDR1 MGHRA, CDR2 YSYEKL. V lost 1 base and J lost 5, with 8 bases in between. This CDR3 comprises 13 residues.

The gene calls are TRBV7-2 and TRBJ1-2; tentatively, D is TRBD1 (5 bases). The CDR3 is 14 residues long. The V gene's germline CDR1 is SGHTA and CDR2 FQGNSA. V lost 1 base to trimming and J lost 2 bases, with 8 bases between them. Here the CDR3 reads CASSLGQTNYGYTF. The CDR3, as DNA: TGTGCCAGCAGCTTAGGACAGACCAACTATGGCTACACCTTC.

The rearrangement joins TRBV9 to TRBJ2-5; 8 bases map to TRBD2. V shed 4 bases and J 2 bases; nucleotides not matched to a gene: 4. CDR1 and CDR2 from the germline V gene are SGDLS and YYNGEE. The length of the CDR3 is 14 residues. The CDR3 is CASSFTSGQETQYF. CDR3 DNA: TGTGCCAGCAGCTTTACTAGCGGACAAGAGACCCAGTACTTC.

The chain combines TRBV6-5 with TRBJ1-4, with 9 bases fitting TRBD1. Unmatched junction bases numbered 8, after V lost 8 bases and J lost 7 bases. This CDR3 region has 14 residues. From germline, CDR1 is MNHEY and CDR2 SVGAGI. The CDR3 DNA is TGTGCCAGCTTGGCTGGACAGGGGCGTGAAAAACTGTTTTTT. Its translation: CASLAGQGREKLFF.

CDR3 nucleotides: TGTGCCAGCAGTGAAATAGACAGGGATTCTGGCTACACCTTC. Translation: CASSEIDRDSGYTF. The chain couples TRBV6-1 to TRBJ1-2, with 7 nucleotides matching TRBD1. This CDR3 is 14 amino acids long. V was pared by 2 bases and J by 7 bases, with 7 bases of the junction left unmatched. Per germline, CDR1 MNHNS and CDR2 SASEGT.

This chain links TRBV10-3 with TRBJ2-7, with D perhaps matching TRBD1 (5 bases). V was shortened by 5 bases and J by 2 bases, with 10 bases between the two germline ends. Germline CDR1 is ENHRY and CDR2 is SYGVKD. This CDR3 spans 13 amino acids. The chain's CDR3 is CAISRQLTYEQYF. The CDR3 DNA sequence: TGTGCCATCAGTAGACAGCTAACCTACGAGCAGTACTTC.

The V call is TRBV3-1 (or the pseudogene TRBV3-2), the J call TRBJ2-2; TRBD2 agrees at 10 bases. Germline lookup yields CDR1 LGHDT and CDR2 YNNKEL (reference sequence). The junction had 7 bases not matched to a gene; V was cut back by 4 bases and J by 5 bases. The CDR3 is made up of 16 amino acids. Here the CDR3 reads CASSLPLAGVTGELFF. The CDR3 DNA reads as TGTGCCAGCAGCCTACCCCTAGCGGGGGTAACCGGGGAGCTGTTTTTT.

The V call is TRBV7-3, the J call TRBJ2-7, with 8 bases identical to TRBD1. V lost 5 bases to trimming and J lost 2 bases; unmatched junction nucleotides: 5. The CDR3 covers 14 residues. Germline V gives CDR1 SGHTA, CDR2 FQGTGA. CDR3 loop: CASSQGGQAYEQYF. DNA of the CDR3: TGTGCCAGCAGCCAGGGGGGACAGGCCTACGAGCAGTACTTC.